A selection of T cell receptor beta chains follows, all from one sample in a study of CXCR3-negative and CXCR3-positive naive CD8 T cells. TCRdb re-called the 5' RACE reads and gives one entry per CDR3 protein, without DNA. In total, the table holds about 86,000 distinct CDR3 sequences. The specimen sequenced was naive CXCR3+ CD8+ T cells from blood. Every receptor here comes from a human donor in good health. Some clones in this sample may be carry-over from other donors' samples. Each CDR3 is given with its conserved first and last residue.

CDR3: CSVGASGRKETQYF; J: TRBJ2-5; V: TRBV29-1
CDR3: CASSLAFLQEGSPLHF; J: TRBJ1-6; V: TRBV7-6
CDR3: CASSLAAQPNQPQHF; J: TRBJ1-5; V: TRBV12-3/TRBV12-4
CDR3: CSARLLGQGETYEQYF; J: TRBJ2-7; V: TRBV20-1
CDR3: CATPAGGSSYNEQFF; J: TRBJ2-1; V: TRBV7-9
CDR3: CSVGGIAYERYF; J: TRBJ2-7; V: TRBV29-1
CDR3: CASSDQGLNTEAFF; J: TRBJ1-1; V: TRBV25-1
CDR3: CASSPDRGNEQFF; J: TRBJ2-1; V: TRBV5-4
CDR3: CSARDSGRGSSPLHF; J: TRBJ1-6; V: TRBV20-1
CDR3: CASSHYPGQGNEQYF; J: TRBJ2-7; V: TRBV4-2
CDR3: CASSPGPFYEQYF; J: TRBJ2-7; V: TRBV27
CDR3: CASSSDRYGETQYF; J: TRBJ2-5; V: TRBV13
CDR3: CTSSQEAVGNTEAFF; J: TRBJ1-1; V: TRBV1
CDR3: CATSVGTETQYF; J: TRBJ2-5; V: TRBV24-1
CDR3: CASSPSGTLRGEQYF; J: TRBJ2-7; V: TRBV3-1
CDR3: CASSLHLGGATSSYEQYF; J: TRBJ2-7; V: TRBV27
CDR3: CASSPSAGVSYEQYF; J: TRBJ2-7; V: TRBV7-6
CDR3: CASSLSGGLYEQYF; J: TRBJ2-7; V: TRBV27
CDR3: CAISDPGTGNNQPQHF; J: TRBJ1-5; V: TRBV10-3
CDR3: CATSSSGKNTGELFF; J: TRBJ2-2; V: TRBV15
CDR3: CSARDIGTGSNQPQHF; J: TRBJ1-5; V: TRBV20-1
CDR3: CSASWDRGSYEQYF; J: TRBJ2-7; V: TRBV20-1
CDR3: CAISESSTSTTGELFF; J: TRBJ2-2; V: TRBV10-3
CDR3: CASSIRTGIEETQYF; J: TRBJ2-5; V: TRBV7-9
CDR3: CASSYADRPQDTQYF; J: TRBJ2-3; V: TRBV6-2/TRBV6-3
CDR3: CSASSVSNQPQHF; J: TRBJ1-5; V: TRBV20-1
CDR3: CASSATGVSGQPQHF; J: TRBJ1-5; V: TRBV7-6
CDR3: CASSPKAGVPRSEQYF; J: TRBJ2-7; V: TRBV28
CDR3: CSVEGRLADNNEQFF; J: TRBJ2-1; V: TRBV29-1
CDR3: CSVVGQGSIIGETQYF; J: TRBJ2-5; V: TRBV29-1
CDR3: CASSPRSPETQYF; J: TRBJ2-5; V: TRBV5-4
CDR3: CASSPRQLGTLYEQYF; J: TRBJ2-7; V: TRBV18
CDR3: CASHKGDTQYF; J: TRBJ2-3; V: TRBV11-2
CDR3: CASSPGTGEAEQYF; J: TRBJ2-7; V: TRBV5-1
CDR3: CSARDFYRGETQYF; J: TRBJ2-5; V: TRBV20-1
CDR3: CASSKGLKGLTTYGYTF; J: TRBJ1-2; V: TRBV21-1
CDR3: CASGITGVGVNTEAFF; J: TRBJ1-1; V: TRBV12-5
CDR3: CASRLQSTSNTGELFF; J: TRBJ2-2; V: TRBV11-1
CDR3: CASSQGQGLNYGYTF; J: TRBJ1-2; V: TRBV27
CDR3: CASSPPGSGDEQFF; J: TRBJ2-1; V: TRBV12-3/TRBV12-4
CDR3: CASSPDRGAKNIQYF; J: TRBJ2-4; V: TRBV23-1
CDR3: CASSLDPGLATNEQFF; J: TRBJ2-1; V: TRBV7-8
CDR3: CSVGGAGEATGELFF; J: TRBJ2-2; V: TRBV29-1
CDR3: CATLLKGYNEQFF; J: TRBJ2-1; V: TRBV15
CDR3: CASSFLRGWRQETQYF; J: TRBJ2-5; V: TRBV7-2